These 13 T cell receptor beta chains originate from one sample sequenced in a study of cytomegalovirus exposure and HLA in healthy donors (dated 2017 in TCRdb). The library came from the immunoSEQ multiplex PCR assay. For the multiplex PCR, a mixture combining 60 forward primers for TCR Vbeta segments and 13 reverse primers for TCR Jbeta segments was used. TCRdb took this table from immuneACCESS and kept in-frame rearrangements with V and J called. Such tables lack part of the clones; where checked against another copy, unresolved V genes explain under half of the gap, and the rest is unexplained. Within this sample are 95,000 to 110,000 clones, with 77% of them counted one time only. Under 5% of the sample is held by the ten biggest clonotypes. The specimen was PBMCs. Receptor source: a male donor in good health and CMV-seronegative.

This rearrangement joins TRBV10-3 to TRBJ2-3; the D gene is possibly TRBD2 (7 bases). The CDR3 sequence is 18 residues long. Germline CDR1 is ENHRY and CDR2 is SYGVKD. V dropped 0 bases and J dropped 0 bases, with 16 bases sitting between them. CDR3 sequence (DNA): TGTGCCATCAGTGAGTCGGGGGGGGCAGACGAAAGCACAGATACGCAGTATTTT. Amino acids: CAISESGGADESTDTQYF.

This clone occurred many times. The V and J genes are TRBV6-1 and TRBJ2-3; 12 bases line up with TRBD2. The CDR3 runs 15 residues. In germline, CDR1 is MNHNS, CDR2 SASEGT. J gave up 4 bases and V 2 bases, and 1 base lay outside the gene matches. CDR3 DNA sequence: TGTGCCAGCAGTGAACTAGCGGGAGGGCCAGATACGCAGTATTTT. As protein: CASSELAGGPDTQYF.

The rearrangement links TRBV5-1 to TRBJ2-1, with 14 bases fitting TRBD2. The CDR3 covers 18 residues. Germline assignment: CDR1 SGHRS and CDR2 YFSETQ. V lost 6 bases, J lost 7 bases, and 15 bases stayed unmatched. The CDR3 reads CASTGNTGTSGSRNEQFF. The CDR3 DNA is TGCGCCAGCACGGGGAATACCGGGACTAGCGGGAGCCGAAATGAGCAGTTCTTC.

This chain connects TRBV5-1 to TRBJ2-5; tentative D call: TRBD1 (5 bases). Per the germline V gene, CDR1 is SGHRS and CDR2 is YFSETQ. V lost 0 bases and J 2 bases, leaving 5 bases between the germline ends. The CDR3 consists of 13 residues. CDR3 bases: TGCGCCAGCAGCTTGGGACAGCAAGAGACCCAGTACTTC. This codes for CASSLGQQETQYF. Based on the CDR3 plus reference TRBV5-1 and TRBJ2-5, the full variable domain is KAGVTQTPRYLIKTRGQQVTLSCSPISGHRSVSWYQQTPGQGLQFLFEYFSETQRNKGNFPGRFSGRQFSNSRSEMNVSTLELGDSALYLCASSLGQQETQYFGPGTRLLVL.

The CDR3 spells CASSLSRTDTQYF. CDR3 coding DNA: TGTGCCAGCAGTTTATCGCGGACAGATACGCAGTATTTT. V usage is TRBV27 and J usage is TRBJ2-3; D call uncertain. Germline V gene lookup returns CDR1 MNHEY and CDR2 SMNVEV (reference sequence). Trimming stripped 0 bases from V and 3 bases from J, with 4 bases between. There are 13 residues in the CDR3.

This chain links TRBV4-1 with TRBJ2-7, with 10 bases identical to TRBD2. Trimming removed 0 bases from V and 4 bases from J; junction bases left unmatched: 9. CDR1 and CDR2 (germline): MGHRA, YSYEKL. This CDR3 comprises 17 residues. CDR3 DNA sequence: TGCGCCAGCAGCCAAGATAGTAGCCTAGCGGGAGTGTACGAGCAGTACTTC. Amino acids: CASSQDSSLAGVYEQYF.

This clone was seen a few times. This chain joins TRBV4-1 and TRBJ2-5; tentative D call: TRBD1 (6 bases). Trimming shortened V by 4 bases and J by 1 base, and 10 bases separated the two germline ends. The CDR3 loop spans 14 amino acids. The germline V gene has CDR1 MGHRA and CDR2 YSYEKL. The CDR3 spells CASSPGHLQETQYF. CDR3 bases: TGCGCCAGCAGCCCGGGACACCTCCAAGAGACCCAGTACTTC.

This clone appeared a few times. J is TRBJ2-6 and V is TRBV7-2; D is possibly TRBD2 (6 bases). Germline CDR1 SGHTA, CDR2 FQGNSA. The CDR3 consists of 15 residues. Deletions cut 4 bases from V and 4 bases from J, with 11 bases between. The CDR3 DNA reads TGTGCCAGCAGCTCTCTAGCGACCGGGGCCAACGTCCTGACTTTC. Translation: CASSSLATGANVLTF. Combining the CDR3 with reference TRBV7-2 and TRBJ2-6 gives the whole variable domain GAGVSQSPSNKVTEKGKDVELRCDPISGHTALYWYRQSLGQGLEFLIYFQGNSAPDKSGLPSDRFSAERTGGSVSTLTIQRTQQEDSAVYLCASSSLATGANVLTFGAGSRLTVL.

This clone was observed a few times. V gene TRBV7-2 combines with J gene TRBJ2-5, with 10 bases that match TRBD1. The CDR3 is 16 residues long. Germline trimming cut 1 base from V and 4 bases from J; bases unmatched to any gene: 6. Germline lookup yields CDR1 SGHTA and CDR2 FQGNSA. CDR3: CASSLVDRGVIETQYF. The CDR3 DNA is TGTGCCAGCAGCTTAGTGGACAGGGGGGTTATAGAGACCCAGTACTTC.

For this clone: Additional DNA sequences in this sample encode the identical CDR3. The chain is built from TRBV6-4 and TRBJ2-1; 10 bases align to TRBD2. V gave up 5 bases and J gave up 4 bases; unmatched junction bases: 5. The CDR3 length is 15 residues. Germline V gene sequence: CDR1 MRHNA, CDR2 SNTAGT. The CDR3 is CASSPTSGTYNEQFF. For the CDR3, the DNA is TGTGCCAGCAGTCCCACTAGCGGGACGTACAATGAGCAGTTCTTC.

V and J are TRBV5-1 and TRBJ2-5; 9 nucleotides line up with TRBD1. The CDR3 runs to 15 residues. The junction had 5 bases not matched to a gene; V was cut back by 1 base and J by 4 bases. Per the germline V gene, CDR1 is SGHRS and CDR2 is YFSETQ. CDR3 DNA sequence: TGCGCCAGCAGCTTGAGGGACAGGGCAACAGAGACCCAGTACTTC. Its translation: CASSLRDRATETQYF.

Details on this clone: It is unclear where the CDR3 begins or ends on the DNA, so no DNA is shown, and the CDR3 is as TCRdb lists it. This sequence joins TRBV4-1 and TRBJ1-5. CDR1 and CDR2 from the germline V gene are MGHRA and YSYEKL. With termini counted, the CDR3 has 14 amino acids. CDR3 in amino acids: CASSQWGGGTALHF.

This sequence joins TRBV27 and TRBJ2-7; TRBD1 is a possible D gene (6 bases). The CDR3 runs 14 residues. The germline V gene encodes CDR1 MNHEY and CDR2 SMNVEV (reference sequence). V lost 7 bases and J 6 bases, leaving 19 bases between the germline ends. CDR3: CASKSGRGPLEQYF. The CDR3 region has the DNA TGTGCCAGCAAAAGTGGCAGGGGACCGCTCGAGCAGTACTTC.